The present T cell receptor beta chain was sequenced within a study of beta chain features in type 1 diabetes. Study at large: Sorted cells from all samples, numbering 107,917,701, were examined. Overall study results and limits: Among all four CD4+ subsets, Type 1 diabetes patients had TCRB CDR3s that were moderately but significantly shorter.

With respect to this clone: The antigen remains unidentified.

CDR3 length equals 17 residues. After removal of 3 bases from V and 4 bases from J, the junction contained 11 bases not matched to a gene. Per germline, CDR1 SGHRS and CDR2 YFSETQ. Expressed TCRB transcripts got sequenced, as all isolated RNA was reverse transcribed. Profiled with immunoSEQ multiplex PCR; TCRdb holds only in-frame clones, not every one. The sample lists some 250,000 clones, more than 11% occurring once. The gene calls are TRBV5-1 and TRBJ2-5, with 11 bases matching TRBD1. This TCR derives from a man aged 25-45 years with type 1 diabetes. Sequenced sample: naive CD4+ T cells from blood. The CDR3 is CASSSGQGVIRGETQYF. DNA for the CDR3: TGCGCCAGCAGCTCGGGACAGGGGGTAATTCGTGGAGAGACCCAGTACTTC.